This entry lists 24 T cell receptor beta chains sequenced from one sample in a study of blood T cells in healthy people across ages. Together with a sample-barcoded 5' primer, a J-beta primer mix was included in a second PCR lasting roughly 6 to 12 cycles. One entry per CDR3 protein, called by TCRdb with MiXCR from the 5' RACE reads. Seen here are 700,000 to 900,000 distinct CDR3 sequences, 53% observed once, and the top ten hold about 42%. Sequenced material: blood. The source is an elderly man in good health.

This clonotype was observed a few times. The chain employs TRBV20-1 and TRBJ1-6; tentatively, D is TRBD1 (5 bases). The CDR3 is 13 amino acids. V dropped 5 bases and J dropped 7 bases, with 12 bases sitting between them. Germline loops: CDR1 DFQATT, CDR2 SNEGSKA (reference sequence). The CDR3 is CSAQQEPNSPLHF. For the CDR3, the DNA is TGCAGTGCTCAACAGGAGCCAAATTCACCCCTCCACTTT.

The J gene is TRBJ2-1, the V gene TRBV3-1; D unresolved. The CDR3 spans 14 residues. CDR1 and CDR2 from the germline V gene are LGHDT and YNNKEL (reference sequence). V lost 4 bases, J lost 2 bases, and 9 bases lay in between. The CDR3 sequence: CASSPTGPYNEQFF. The CDR3 bases are TGTGCCAGCAGCCCTACCGGACCCTACAATGAGCAGTTCTTC.

This clonotype has only a few counts. The chain combines TRBV6-6 with TRBJ2-5; D is uncertain. This CDR3 region has 14 residues. The germline V and J ends were trimmed by 0 bases and 3 bases, with 8 bases remaining between them. Germline assignment: CDR1 MNHNY and CDR2 SVGAGI (reference sequence). CDR3 amino acids: CASSYSKVKETQYF. The DNA for the CDR3 is TGTGCCAGCAGTTACTCGAAGGTTAAAGAGACCCAGTACTTC.

For the CDR3, the DNA is TGTGCCAGCAGCTTAGGGCAGGGAATTCAGCCCCAGCATTTT. Amino acids: CASSLGQGIQPQHF. The chain has TRBV7-2 and TRBJ1-5, with a possible D match to TRBD1 (5 bases). Germline lookup yields CDR1 SGHTA and CDR2 FQGNSA. CDR3 length equals 14 residues. The V and J ends lost 1 base and 6 bases respectively, with 10 bases between them.

The table lists this clonotype with a count of one. The V call is TRBV20-1, the J call TRBJ2-7; D is possibly TRBD1 (6 bases). Looked up from germline, CDR1 is DFQATT and CDR2 is SNEGSKA (reference sequence). Trimming took 6 bases from V and 0 from J, leaving 12 bases between them. This CDR3 contains 13 residues. The CDR3 is CSAYRDNSYEQYF. CDR3 sequence (DNA): TGCAGTGCATATCGGGACAACTCCTACGAGCAGTACTTC.

The chain combines TRBV2 with TRBJ2-7; the D gene is possibly TRBD1 (6 bases). There are 13 residues in the CDR3. V was pared by 10 bases and J by 5 bases, with 18 bases between. Per germline, CDR1 SNHLY and CDR2 FYNNEI. The CDR3 DNA sequence: TGTGCCACCGACCCTACAGGGACGGACGAGCAGTACTTC. Amino acid sequence: CATDPTGTDEQYF.

This chain uses TRBV28 with TRBJ1-2, with D unresolved. Germline CDR1 MDHEN, CDR2 SYDVKM. The CDR3 length is 12 residues. Deletions cut 2 bases from V and 8 bases from J, with 9 bases between. CDR3 in DNA: TGTGCCAGCAGTTTAGGAGGGAAAGGCTACACCTTC. Translating it yields CASSLGGKGYTF.

The chain couples TRBV19 to TRBJ1-5, with TRBD1 matching 9 bases. The V gene's germline CDR1 is LNHDA and CDR2 SQIVND (reference sequence). Trimming removed 6 bases from V and 6 bases from J; junction bases left unmatched: 6. The CDR3 spans 14 residues. In DNA, the CDR3 is TGTGCCAGTAGGGGGGGGACAGGGAGTCAGCCCCAGCATTTT. Encoded protein: CASRGGTGSQPQHF.

The V and J genes are TRBV7-3 and TRBJ2-5; 8 bases are a match to TRBD2. The DNA matches TRBJ2-7 better at its end, which makes the J call doubtful. From germline, CDR1 is SGHTA and CDR2 FQGTGA. CDR3 size: 15 residues. The CDR3 nucleotides read TGTGCCAGCAGCTTAATAGGGACTAGTTACGACGAGCAGTACTTC. Translating it yields CASSLIGTSYDEQYF.

This clonotype was seen a few times. The rearrangement joins TRBV11-1 to TRBJ2-5; 7 nucleotides match TRBD2. The V gene end was trimmed by 6 bases and the J gene end by 1 base; junction bases not matched to a gene: 2. Germline CDR1 reads SGHAT; CDR2 reads FQDESV (reference sequence). The CDR3 has 13 residues. CDR3 coding DNA: TGTGCCAGCAGACTAGCGACCCAAGAGACCCAGTACTTC. This sequence encodes CASRLATQETQYF.

V gene TRBV12-3 or TRBV12-4 combines with J gene TRBJ2-4, with D possibly being TRBD2 (6 bases). The CDR3 contains 13 residues. Trimming took 5 bases from V and 6 from J, leaving 11 bases between them. CDR3: CASSPMGGNIQYF. In DNA, the CDR3 is TGTGCCAGCAGTCCTATGGGGGGAAACATTCAGTACTTC.

The rearrangement joins TRBV5-1 to TRBJ2-7, with D unresolved. V lost 7 bases to trimming and J lost 3 bases, with 11 bases between them. Germline V gene data show CDR1 as SGHRS and CDR2 as YFSETQ. This CDR3 is built from 12 residues. DNA of the CDR3: TGCGCCAGCTATAATGAAGACTACGAGCAGTACTTC. As protein: CASYNEDYEQYF.

The chain employs TRBV9 and TRBJ2-3; D is unclear. Germline loops: CDR1 SGDLS, CDR2 YYNGEE. Trimming removed 0 bases at V and 5 bases at J, with 10 bases between. The CDR3 is 14 amino acids. The CDR3 region is CASSVATWGDTQYF. The CDR3 DNA follows: TGTGCCAGCAGCGTAGCTACTTGGGGAGATACGCAGTATTTT.

This chain joins TRBV20-1 and TRBJ2-1; 8 bases are shared with TRBD2. Germline CDR1 is DFQATT and CDR2 is SNEGSKA (reference sequence). The CDR3 spans 16 residues. The V segment lost 0 bases and the J segment 0 bases; nucleotides outside the gene matches: 4. Written as DNA, the CDR3 is TGCAGTGCTAGAGAGGTCGCGGGAGGCTCCTACAATGAGCAGTTCTTC. Translated: CSAREVAGGSYNEQFF.

The rearrangement joins TRBV19 to TRBJ2-7; D uncertain. CDR1 is LNHDA and CDR2 is SQIVND in the germline V gene (reference sequence). CDR3 size: 13 residues. Trimming shortened V by 5 bases and J by 3 bases, and 11 bases separated the two germline ends. The CDR3 is CASSSSSYYEQYF. For the CDR3, the DNA is TGTGCCAGTAGTTCCTCCTCGTACTACGAGCAGTACTTC.

J is TRBJ2-1 and V is TRBV29-1; D is perhaps TRBD2 (7 bases). This CDR3 comprises 15 residues. Trimming took 4 bases from V and 0 from J, leaving 13 bases between them. The germline V gene encodes CDR1 SQVTM and CDR2 ANQGSEA. The CDR3 spells CSVGGGQSSYNEQFF. The CDR3 bases are TGCAGCGTTGGGGGGGGCCAGAGCTCCTACAATGAGCAGTTCTTC.

Worth noting for this clonotype: One junction end does not reproduce the germline sequence, and a read error may be involved. The rearrangement links TRBV20-1 to TRBJ2-4; TRBD1 agrees at 9 bases. The CDR3 spans 15 residues. CDR1 DFQATT and CDR2 SNEGSKA come from the germline V gene (reference sequence). The CDR3 nucleotides are TGCAGTGCTAGTCTTAGGGGACAGGGAAAAAACGTTCAGTACTTC. Protein: CSASLRGQGKNVQYF.

This clonotype was observed a few times. V usage is TRBV4-1 and J usage is TRBJ2-5, with TRBD1 matching 12 bases. V lost 3 bases, J lost 5 bases, and 4 bases stayed unmatched. CDR1 and CDR2 from the germline V gene are MGHRA and YSYEKL. There are 15 residues in the CDR3. DNA for the CDR3: TGCGCCAGCAGCCAGGGACAGGGGGCGTGGGAGACCCAGTACTTC. This gives the protein CASSQGQGAWETQYF.

This chain joins TRBV9 and TRBJ2-3; the D gene is possibly TRBD2 (6 bases). Trimming removed 3 bases from V and 5 bases from J, with 16 bases in between. The length of the CDR3 is 15 residues. Per germline, CDR1 SGDLS and CDR2 YYNGEE. The CDR3 region has the DNA TGTGCCAGCAGCGGTAGCGGTCAACGTAGAGATACGCAGTATTTT. This gives the protein CASSGSGQRRDTQYF. Variable domain in full (rest from reference TRBV9 and TRBJ2-3): DSGVTQTPKHLITATGQRVTLRCSPRSGDLSVYWYQQSLDQGLQFLIQYYNGEERAKGNILERFSAQQFPDLHSELNLSSLELGDSALYFCASSGSGQRRDTQYFGPGTRLTVL.

The CDR3 nucleotides are TGCGCCAGCAGCTTGGAACCGGGTCACGGGCAGTTCTTC. This codes for CASSLEPGHGQFF. The chain employs TRBV5-1 and TRBJ2-1, with unresolved D. The CDR3 is 13 amino acids. V dropped 0 bases and J dropped 12 bases, with 13 bases sitting between them. Looked up from germline, CDR1 is SGHRS and CDR2 is YFSETQ. Using reference TRBV5-1 and TRBJ2-1 for the parts outside the CDR3, the full variable domain is KAGVTQTPRYLIKTRGQQVTLSCSPISGHRSVSWYQQTPGQGLQFLFEYFSETQRNKGNFPGRFSGRQFSNSRSEMNVSTLELGDSALYLCASSLEPGHGQFFGPGTRLTVL.

V and J are TRBV29-1 and TRBJ2-4; 8 nucleotides agree with TRBD1. TRBJ2-7 explains the end of the DNA better; the J call may be wrong. CDR1 and CDR2 (germline): SQVTM, ANQGSEA. The CDR3 is 12 amino acids. Here the CDR3 reads CSVATGATEQYF. The CDR3 bases are TGCAGCGTCGCGACAGGGGCCACCGAGCAGTACTTC.

The J gene is TRBJ1-1, the V gene TRBV11-2, with a possible D match to TRBD1 (6 bases). The ends were cut back, 6 bases at V and 8 bases at J, with 13 bases in the middle. Per the germline V gene, CDR1 is SGHAT and CDR2 is FQNNGV. This CDR3 contains 12 residues. CDR3 protein: CASRGRGLEAFF. The CDR3 bases are TGTGCCAGCAGGGGCCGGGGGCTAGAAGCTTTCTTT.

This clonotype was picked up one time. This sequence joins TRBV28 and TRBJ2-3; D remains ambiguous. There are 14 residues in the CDR3. The V end was cut by 2 bases, the J end by 3 bases, with 9 bases between. Germline V gives CDR1 MDHEN, CDR2 SYDVKM. In DNA, the CDR3 is TGTGCCAGCAGTTTAACAGTCGCGACAGATACGCAGTATTTT. It translates to CASSLTVATDTQYF. Drawing the rest from reference TRBV28 and TRBJ2-3, the complete variable domain is DVKVTQSSRYLVKRTGEKVFLECVQDMDHENMFWYRQDPGLGLRLIYFSYDVKMKEKGDIPEGYSVSREKKERFSLILESASTNQTSMYLCASSLTVATDTQYFGPGTRLTVL.

The CDR3 reads CASSDPGNPTSEQYF. CDR3 DNA: TGTGCCAGCAGTGATCCGGGCAATCCTACCTCTGAGCAGTACTTC. The J gene is TRBJ2-7, the V gene TRBV2; D remains unclear. Per the germline V gene, CDR1 is SNHLY and CDR2 is FYNNEI. V lost 3 bases, J lost 7 bases, and 19 bases lay in between. CDR3 size: 15 residues.